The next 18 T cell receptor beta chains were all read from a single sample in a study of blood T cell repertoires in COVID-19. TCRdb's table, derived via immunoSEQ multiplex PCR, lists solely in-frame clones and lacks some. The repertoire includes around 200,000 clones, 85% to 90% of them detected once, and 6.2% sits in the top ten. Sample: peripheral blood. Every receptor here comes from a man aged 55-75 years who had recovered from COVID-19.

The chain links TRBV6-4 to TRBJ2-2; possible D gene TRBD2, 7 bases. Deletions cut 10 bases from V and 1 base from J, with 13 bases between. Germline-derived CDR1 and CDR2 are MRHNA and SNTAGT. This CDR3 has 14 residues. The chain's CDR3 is CATRGGVNTGELFF. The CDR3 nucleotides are TGTGCCACCCGAGGGGGGGTGAACACCGGGGAGCTGTTTTTT.

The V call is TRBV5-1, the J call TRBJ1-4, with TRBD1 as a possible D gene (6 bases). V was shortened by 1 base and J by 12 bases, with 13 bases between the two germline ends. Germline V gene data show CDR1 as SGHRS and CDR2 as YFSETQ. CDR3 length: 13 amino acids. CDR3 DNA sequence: TGCGCCAGCAGCTTGTCGCAGGGGCTGGAACTGTTTTTT. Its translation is CASSLSQGLELFF. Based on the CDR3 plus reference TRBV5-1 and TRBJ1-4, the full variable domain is KAGVTQTPRYLIKTRGQQVTLSCSPISGHRSVSWYQQTPGQGLQFLFEYFSETQRNKGNFPGRFSGRQFSNSRSEMNVSTLELGDSALYLCASSLSQGLELFFGSGTQLSVL.

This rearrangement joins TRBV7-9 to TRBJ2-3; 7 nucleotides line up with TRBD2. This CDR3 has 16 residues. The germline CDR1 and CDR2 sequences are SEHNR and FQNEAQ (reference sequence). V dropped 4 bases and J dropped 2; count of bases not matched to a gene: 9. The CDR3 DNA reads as TGTGCCAGCAGCTCCACCCCTGGGGGGGACACAGATACGCAGTATTTT. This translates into CASSSTPGGDTDTQYF.

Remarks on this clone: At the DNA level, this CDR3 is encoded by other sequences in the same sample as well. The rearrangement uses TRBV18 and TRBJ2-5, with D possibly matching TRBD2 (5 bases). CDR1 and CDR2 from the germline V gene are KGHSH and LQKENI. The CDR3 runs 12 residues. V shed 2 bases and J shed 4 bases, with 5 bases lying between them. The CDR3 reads CASSPGGETQYF. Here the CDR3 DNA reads TGTGCCAGCTCACCAGGAGGAGAGACCCAGTACTTC.

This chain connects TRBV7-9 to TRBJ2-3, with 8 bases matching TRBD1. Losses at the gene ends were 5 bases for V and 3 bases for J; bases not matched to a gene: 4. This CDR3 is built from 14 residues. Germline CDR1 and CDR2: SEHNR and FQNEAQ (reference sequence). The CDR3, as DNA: TGTGCCAGCAGCAAGGACAGGGTGACAGATACGCAGTATTTT. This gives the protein CASSKDRVTDTQYF.

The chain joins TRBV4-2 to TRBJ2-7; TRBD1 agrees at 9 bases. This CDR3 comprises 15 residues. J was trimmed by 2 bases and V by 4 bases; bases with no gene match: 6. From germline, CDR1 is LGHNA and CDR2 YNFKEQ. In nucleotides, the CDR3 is TGTGCCAGCAGCCCCGACAGGGGGTCAACCTACGAGCAGTACTTC. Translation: CASSPDRGSTYEQYF.

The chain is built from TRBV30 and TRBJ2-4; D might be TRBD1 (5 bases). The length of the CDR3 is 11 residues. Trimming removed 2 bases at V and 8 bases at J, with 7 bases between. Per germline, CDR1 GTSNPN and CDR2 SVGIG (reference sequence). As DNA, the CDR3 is TGTGCCTGGAGTAGACAGCACATTCAGTACTTC. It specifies CAWSRQHIQYF.

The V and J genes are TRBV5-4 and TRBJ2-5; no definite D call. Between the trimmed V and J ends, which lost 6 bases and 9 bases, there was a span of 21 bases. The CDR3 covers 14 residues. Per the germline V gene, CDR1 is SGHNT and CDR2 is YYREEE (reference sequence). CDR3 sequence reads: CASTPQDESMAQYF. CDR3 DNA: TGTGCCAGCACCCCCCAGGATGAATCGATGGCCCAGTACTTC.

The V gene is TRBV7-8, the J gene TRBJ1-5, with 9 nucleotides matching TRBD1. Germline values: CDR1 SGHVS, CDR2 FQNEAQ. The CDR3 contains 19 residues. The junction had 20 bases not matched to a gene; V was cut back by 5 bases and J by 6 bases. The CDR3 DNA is TGTGCCAGCAGCCCCCCCGCCATCCCCGCGGGGACAGGGTCTCAGCCCCAGCATTTT. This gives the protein CASSPPAIPAGTGSQPQHF. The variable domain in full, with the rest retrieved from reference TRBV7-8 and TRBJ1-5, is GAGVSQSPRYKVAKRGQDVALRCDPISGHVSLFWYQQALGQGPEFLTYFQNEAQLDKSGLPSDRFFAERPEGSVSTLKIQRTQQEDSAVYLCASSPPAIPAGTGSQPQHFGDGTRLSIL.

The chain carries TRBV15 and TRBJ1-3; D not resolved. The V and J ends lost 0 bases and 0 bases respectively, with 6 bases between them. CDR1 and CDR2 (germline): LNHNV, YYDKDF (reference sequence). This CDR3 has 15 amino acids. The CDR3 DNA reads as TGTGCCACCAGCAGAGAAACAGTCTCTGGAAACACCATATATTTT. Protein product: CATSRETVSGNTIYF.

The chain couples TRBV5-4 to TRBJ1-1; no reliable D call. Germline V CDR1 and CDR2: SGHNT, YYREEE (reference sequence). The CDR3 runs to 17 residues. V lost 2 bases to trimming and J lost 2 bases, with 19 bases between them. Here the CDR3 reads CASSLVVSSQSNTEAFF. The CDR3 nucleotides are TGTGCCAGCAGCTTAGTGGTTTCCTCACAATCCAACACTGAAGCTTTCTTT. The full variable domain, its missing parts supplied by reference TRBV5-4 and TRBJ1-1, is ETGVTQSPTHLIKTRGQQVTLRCSSQSGHNTVSWYQQALGQGPQFIFQYYREEENGRGNFPPRFSGLQFPNYSSELNVNALELDDSALYLCASSLVVSSQSNTEAFFGQGTRLTVV.

The CDR3 loop is CASSTAGSSYNEQFF. The CDR3 bases are TGTGCCAGCAGTACAGCGGGGAGCTCCTACAATGAGCAGTTCTTC. J is TRBJ2-1 and V is TRBV28; 7 bases line up with TRBD2. With 5 bases clipped from V and 0 bases from J, the junction kept 4 bases outside the gene matches. The CDR3 is 15 amino acids. Germline V lookup: CDR1 MDHEN, CDR2 SYDVKM.

In DNA form, the CDR3 reads TGCGCCAGCAGCCAAGATACCAGCGGGGGGGTGCTAGGCACAGATACGCAGTATTTT. Protein product: CASSQDTSGGVLGTDTQYF. The chain joins TRBV4-3 to TRBJ2-3; 10 nucleotides agree with TRBD2. V dropped 0 bases and J dropped 1; count of bases not matched to a gene: 10. The CDR3 totals 19 residues. Germline V gene data show CDR1 as LGHNA and CDR2 as YSLEER.

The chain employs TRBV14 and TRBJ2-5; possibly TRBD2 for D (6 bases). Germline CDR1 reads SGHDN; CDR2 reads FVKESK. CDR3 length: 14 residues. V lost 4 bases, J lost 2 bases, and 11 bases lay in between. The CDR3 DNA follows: TGTGCCAGCAGCCGCCCGGGAGTTCAAGAGACCCAGTACTTC. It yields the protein CASSRPGVQETQYF. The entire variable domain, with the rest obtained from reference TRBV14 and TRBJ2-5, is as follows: EAGVTQFPSHSVIEKGQTVTLRCDPISGHDNLYWYRRVMGKEIKFLLHFVKESKQDESGMPNNRFLAERTGGTYSTLKVQPAELEDSGVYFCASSRPGVQETQYFGPGTRLLVL.

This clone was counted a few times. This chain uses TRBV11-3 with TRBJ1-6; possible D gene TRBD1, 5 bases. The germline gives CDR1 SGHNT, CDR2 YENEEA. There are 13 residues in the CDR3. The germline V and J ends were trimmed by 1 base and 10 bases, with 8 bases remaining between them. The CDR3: CASSLGAGSPLHF. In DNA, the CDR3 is TGTGCCAGCAGCTTAGGTGCAGGGTCACCCCTCCACTTT.

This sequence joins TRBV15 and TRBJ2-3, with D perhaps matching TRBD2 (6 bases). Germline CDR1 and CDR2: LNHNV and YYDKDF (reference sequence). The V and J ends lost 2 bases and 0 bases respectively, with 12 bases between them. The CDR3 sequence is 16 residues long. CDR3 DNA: TGTGCCACCAGCAGACGGTCGGGACTGAGCACAGATACGCAGTATTTT. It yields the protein CATSRRSGLSTDTQYF.

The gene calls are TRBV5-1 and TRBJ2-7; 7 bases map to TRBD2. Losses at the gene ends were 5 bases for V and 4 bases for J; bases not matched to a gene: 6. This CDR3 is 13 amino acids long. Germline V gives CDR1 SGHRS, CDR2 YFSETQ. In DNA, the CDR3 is TGCGCCAGCAGTCGGGACTACCAGTACGAGCAGTACTTC. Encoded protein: CASSRDYQYEQYF.

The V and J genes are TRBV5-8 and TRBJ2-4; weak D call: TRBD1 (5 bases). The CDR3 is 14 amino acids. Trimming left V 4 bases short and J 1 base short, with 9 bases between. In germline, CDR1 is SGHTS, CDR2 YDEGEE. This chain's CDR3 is CASSRGSAKNIQYF. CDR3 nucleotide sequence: TGTGCCAGCAGCAGGGGCTCGGCCAAAAACATTCAGTACTTC.